A single sample gave rise to the 22 T cell receptor beta chains below, sequenced in a study of human T cells and chemical hapten exposure. TCRdb independently ran MiXCR on the 5' RACE reads; one entry per CDR3 protein. The data show 150,000 or so distinct CDR3 sequences, 4.1% seen once. Total RNA was isolated from whole blood that had not been fractionated. The receptors derive from a female donor in good health.

This clonotype was seen at least ten times. The V and J genes are TRBV4-1 and TRBJ1-5, with D perhaps TRBD1 (5 bases). The germline V and J ends were trimmed by 2 bases and 1 base, with 12 bases remaining between them. CDR3 length equals 16 residues. Germline CDR1 MGHRA, CDR2 YSYEKL. Here the CDR3 reads CASSQRQHSSNQPQHF. CDR3 nucleotide sequence: TGCGCCAGCAGCCAAAGACAGCATTCGAGCAATCAGCCCCAGCATTTT.

The table lists this clonotype with many counts. This chain joins TRBV20-1 and TRBJ2-5; tentatively, D is TRBD1 (5 bases). Germline V gives CDR1 DFQATT, CDR2 SNEGSKA (reference sequence). CDR3 length: 11 amino acids. The CDR3: CSAPRAETQYF. For the CDR3, the DNA is TGCAGCGCACCCAGGGCTGAGACCCAGTACTTC.

A few counts support this clonotype. The CDR3 region is CASSRGQGWAFF. The CDR3 DNA is TGTGCCAGCAGTCGAGGACAGGGGTGGGCTTTCTTT. This chain joins TRBV28 and TRBJ1-1; the match to TRBD1 covers 9 bases. The V segment lost 5 bases and the J segment 11 bases; nucleotides outside the gene matches: 6. The CDR3 runs to 12 residues. CDR1 and CDR2 (germline): MDHEN, SYDVKM.

The gene calls are TRBV7-2 and TRBJ2-3; the D gene is possibly TRBD2 (6 bases). This CDR3 is built from 13 residues. With 3 bases removed from V and 5 bases from J, the gap between germline ends came to 9 bases. Germline assignment: CDR1 SGHTA and CDR2 FQGNSA. CDR3 loop: CASSFQTRDTQYF. CDR3 DNA sequence: TGTGCCAGCAGCTTCCAGACTAGAGATACGCAGTATTTT.

This clonotype was counted ten times or more. The gene calls are TRBV29-1 and TRBJ2-3; 8 bases agree with TRBD2. This CDR3 contains 13 residues. V lost 4 bases, J lost 1 base, and 1 base stayed unmatched. CDR1 and CDR2 (germline): SQVTM, ANQGSEA. Written as DNA, the CDR3 is TGCAGCGTTGCTAGCGGGTGCACAGATACGCAGTATTTT. Translation: CSVASGCTDTQYF.

This clonotype appeared many times. The rearrangement links TRBV7-2 to TRBJ2-5; unclear D gene. Per germline, CDR1 SGHTA and CDR2 FQGNSA. The ends were cut back, 4 bases at V and 1 base at J, with 13 bases in the middle. The CDR3 is made up of 15 amino acids. The CDR3 region is CASSSYPGFQETQYF. The CDR3 DNA reads as TGTGCCAGCAGCTCTTATCCAGGTTTCCAAGAGACCCAGTACTTC. The complete variable domain, with remaining parts taken from reference TRBV7-2 and TRBJ2-5, reads GAGVSQSPSNKVTEKGKDVELRCDPISGHTALYWYRQSLGQGLEFLIYFQGNSAPDKSGLPSDRFSAERTGGSVSTLTIQRTQQEDSAVYLCASSSYPGFQETQYFGPGTRLLVL.

In DNA, the CDR3 is TGTGCCAGCAGCGCAGGGGATGGTGGGTATAGGACCCAGTACTTC. Translation: CASSAGDGGYRTQYF. The genes are TRBV9 and TRBJ2-5; D may be TRBD1 (6 bases). This CDR3 is built from 15 residues. Per the germline V gene, CDR1 is SGDLS and CDR2 is YYNGEE. V was pared by 3 bases and J by 7 bases, with 19 bases between.

In this sample, this clonotype turned up many times. The J gene is TRBJ2-1, the V gene TRBV7-2, with TRBD2 matching 13 bases. Germline CDR1 SGHTA, CDR2 FQGNSA. The CDR3 consists of 16 residues. Trimming took 6 bases from V and 10 from J; bases not matched to a gene: 12. CDR3 DNA: TGTGCCAGCAGACCCCCAGGACTAGCGGGGGATCTCGAGCAGTTCTTC. Translated, it gives CASRPPGLAGDLEQFF.

The sample holds many counts of this clonotype. The chain recombines TRBV20-1 with TRBJ2-7, with D hard to call. Trimming took 3 bases from V and 5 from J, leaving 17 bases between them. The CDR3 totals 14 residues. CDR1 is DFQATT and CDR2 is SNEGSKA in the germline V gene (reference sequence). In DNA form, the CDR3 reads TGCAGTGCTAGCCCGGGCAGCCTCAACAACGAGCAGTACTTC. This codes for CSASPGSLNNEQYF.

This clonotype has at least ten counts. The gene calls are TRBV20-1 and TRBJ2-7; the D gene could be TRBD1 or TRBD2 (5 bases each). V shed 5 bases and J shed 6 bases, with 11 bases lying between them. Germline lookup yields CDR1 DFQATT and CDR2 SNEGSKA (reference sequence). This CDR3 is 11 amino acids long. The CDR3 region has the DNA TGCAGTGCTCCAGGGAGTAGCGAGCAGTACTTC. Translated: CSAPGSSEQYF.

Many counts were recorded for this clonotype. The chain combines TRBV30 with TRBJ2-5; D might be TRBD1 (8 bases). Germline CDR1 reads GTSNPN; CDR2 reads SVGIG (reference sequence). Between the trimmed V and J ends, which lost 3 bases and 5 bases, there was a span of 16 bases. The CDR3 length is 14 residues. The CDR3, as DNA: TGTGCCTGGAGCCCGACAGGGGAGGGGGAGACCCAGTACTTC. It codes for CAWSPTGEGETQYF.

This clonotype was detected many times. The chain uses TRBV5-1 and TRBJ1-5, with TRBD1 identical over 7 bases. Germline V CDR1 and CDR2: SGHRS, YFSETQ. The CDR3 spans 15 residues. J lost 2 bases, V lost 2 bases, and 4 bases had no gene match. The CDR3 DNA sequence: TGCGCCAGCAGCTTACAGGGGCAGGGCAATCAGCCCCAGCATTTT. As protein: CASSLQGQGNQPQHF.

This clonotype was picked up many times. The chain is built from TRBV27 and TRBJ1-2; D may be TRBD1 (5 bases). The CDR3 has 17 residues. Per the germline V gene, CDR1 is MNHEY and CDR2 is SMNVEV (reference sequence). V lost 3 bases and J lost 4, with 21 bases in between. This CDR3 is CASSFFRGGKGFYGYTF. The DNA for the CDR3 is TGTGCCAGCAGTTTCTTTCGGGGGGGAAAAGGATTCTATGGCTACACCTTC.

At least ten counts were recorded for this clonotype. The rearrangement uses TRBV12-3 or TRBV12-4 and TRBJ1-1; 8 positions match TRBD1. The CDR3 sequence is 14 residues long. The trim removed 3 bases at V and 7 bases at J, leaving 7 bases unmatched. The CDR3 protein is CASSFAGGYGEAFF. The CDR3 bases are TGTGCCAGCAGTTTCGCAGGGGGCTATGGTGAAGCTTTCTTT.

This clonotype occurred many times. The chain employs TRBV9 and TRBJ1-5; D unresolved. This CDR3 is built from 15 residues. The V gene's germline CDR1 is SGDLS and CDR2 YYNGEE. Trimming cost V 1 base and J 3 bases, with 11 bases left between them. For the CDR3, the DNA is TGTGCCAGCAGCGTAACAGCCGCTCCCAATCAGCCCCAGCATTTT. Translated, it gives CASSVTAAPNQPQHF.

The sample holds many counts of this clonotype. The chain combines TRBV6-2 or TRBV6-3 with TRBJ2-3; D is unclear. The V end lost 3 bases, the J end lost 4 bases, and 8 bases lay between the germline ends. CDR3 length: 13 residues. CDR1 MNHEY and CDR2 SVGEGT come from the germline V gene. The CDR3, as DNA: TGTGCCAGCAGTTATGGGCTCGCAGATACGCAGTATTTT. As protein: CASSYGLADTQYF.

Many counts were recorded for this clonotype. The chain uses TRBV7-9 and TRBJ2-5; D gene uncertain. The CDR3 is 12 residues long. The V gene's germline CDR1 is SEHNR and CDR2 FQNEAQ (reference sequence). V lost 1 base to trimming and J lost 5 bases, with 5 bases between them. CDR3 sequence reads: CASSLVAETQYF. CDR3 in DNA: TGTGCCAGCAGCTTAGTTGCGGAGACCCAGTACTTC.

In its sample, this clonotype was seen many times. This rearrangement joins TRBV29-1 to TRBJ2-5; TRBD1 matches 7 bases. J was trimmed by 4 bases and V by 5 bases; bases with no gene match: 4. The CDR3 spans 12 residues. Germline CDR1 and CDR2: SQVTM and ANQGSEA. CDR3 sequence reads: CSVQQGRETQYF. Written as DNA, the CDR3 is TGCAGCGTTCAACAGGGGCGAGAGACCCAGTACTTC.

This clonotype was seen many times. This chain joins TRBV7-2 and TRBJ2-3, with D possibly matching TRBD1 (5 bases). The CDR3 spans 14 residues. Germline V gene lookup returns CDR1 SGHTA and CDR2 FQGNSA. V shed 4 bases and J shed 3 bases, with 11 bases lying between them. As DNA, the CDR3 is TGTGCCAGCAGCTCCACAGGACCTACAGATACGCAGTATTTT. This gives the protein CASSSTGPTDTQYF.

This clonotype was picked up many times. CDR3 coding DNA: TGCAGTGCTAGCGCGGCTCCAACCACCTACGAGCAGTACTTC. Amino acids: CSASAAPTTYEQYF. V gene TRBV20-1 combines with J gene TRBJ2-7; D gene unclear. The CDR3 runs 14 residues. Germline CDR1 reads DFQATT; CDR2 reads SNEGSKA (reference sequence). The V end was cut by 3 bases, the J end by 2 bases, with 14 bases between.

This clonotype was seen repeatedly, ten times or more. This chain joins TRBV27 and TRBJ1-2; D is unclear. The CDR3 has 14 amino acids. Trimming took off 0 bases at V and 2 bases at J, with 7 bases between the two ends. Germline-derived CDR1 and CDR2 are MNHEY and SMNVEV (reference sequence). The CDR3, as DNA: TGTGCCAGCAGTTTATCCGGACGGAACTATGGCTACACCTTC. Protein product: CASSLSGRNYGYTF.

This clonotype was observed many times. The gene calls are TRBV2 and TRBJ1-2, with no clear D. This CDR3 contains 11 residues. Per germline, CDR1 SNHLY and CDR2 FYNNEI. Trimming left V 5 bases short and J 4 bases short, with 5 bases between. CDR3 protein: CASSFGYGYTF. The CDR3 DNA reads as TGTGCCAGCAGTTTTGGCTATGGCTACACCTTC.